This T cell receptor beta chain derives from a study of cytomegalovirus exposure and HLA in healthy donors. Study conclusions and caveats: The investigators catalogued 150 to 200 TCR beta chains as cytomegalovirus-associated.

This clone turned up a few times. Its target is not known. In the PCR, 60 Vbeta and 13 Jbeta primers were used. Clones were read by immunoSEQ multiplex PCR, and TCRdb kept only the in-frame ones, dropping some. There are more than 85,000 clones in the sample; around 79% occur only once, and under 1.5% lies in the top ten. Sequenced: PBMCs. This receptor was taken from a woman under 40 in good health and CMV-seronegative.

DNA of the CDR3: TGTGCCAGCAGCTCCCCGACAGGGGGAAGCTCTGGAAACACCATATATTTT. Amino acids: CASSSPTGGSSGNTIYF. The chain employs TRBV7-6 and TRBJ1-3, with 9 positions matching TRBD1. The length of the CDR3 is 17 residues. Germline lookup yields CDR1 SGHVS and CDR2 FNYEAQ. The V and J ends lost 4 bases and 0 bases, in that order; junction bases with no gene match: 7.